These 15 T cell receptor beta chains share one sample of origin, sequenced in a study of shared clonotypes between healthy human individuals. Profiled with immunoSEQ multiplex PCR; TCRdb holds only in-frame clones, not every one. Of 1 million to 1.2 million clones listed, 70% to 85% are singletons. Material: memory CD4+ T cells from PBMCs. Subset described: CD45RA-negative fraction. These receptors were collected from a young man in good health. Some clones in this sample may be carry-over from other donors' samples.

The rearrangement links TRBV18 to TRBJ2-7; D is possibly TRBD2 (6 bases). V dropped 3 bases and J dropped 0 bases, with 18 bases sitting between them. Germline V gives CDR1 KGHSH, CDR2 LQKENI. The CDR3 covers 17 residues. The CDR3 DNA follows: TGTGCCAGCTCACCTATCCCCCTGCAGACTAGCTCCTACGAGCAGTACTTC. Translating gives CASSPIPLQTSSYEQYF. The whole variable domain, remainder taken from reference TRBV18 and TRBJ2-7, is NAGVMQNPRHLVRRRGQEARLRCSPMKGHSHVYWYRQLPEEGLKFMVYLQKENIIDESGMPKERFSAEFPKEGPSILRIQQVVRGDSAAYFCASSPIPLQTSSYEQYFGPGTRLTVT.

This clone showed up many times. The gene calls are TRBV30 and TRBJ2-3; 14 bases map to TRBD2. This CDR3 comprises 15 residues. CDR1 and CDR2 from the germline V gene are GTSNPN and SVGIG (reference sequence). The J segment lost 6 bases and the V segment lost 1 base, leaving 3 bases of the junction unmatched. The CDR3 DNA is TGTGCCTGGAGTGGACTAGCGGGAGGGGGTGATACGCAGTATTTT. Translated, it gives CAWSGLAGGGDTQYF. Filled out from reference TRBV30 and TRBJ2-3, the complete variable domain reads SQTIHQWPATLVQPVGSPLSLECTVEGTSNPNLYWYRQAAGRGLQLLFYSVGIGQISSEVPQNLSASRPQDRQFILSSKKLLLSDSGFYLCAWSGLAGGGDTQYFGPGTRLTVL.

The chain is built from TRBV6-5 and TRBJ1-2; D is undetermined. This CDR3 is built from 11 residues. Per germline, CDR1 MNHEY and CDR2 SVGAGI. Trimming pared 6 bases from V and 4 bases from J, leaving 6 bases between. CDR3: CASSDLYGYTF. The CDR3 bases are TGTGCCAGCAGCGACCTCTATGGCTACACCTTC.

This clone appeared a single time. This chain joins TRBV18 and TRBJ2-1; TRBD2 matches at 14 bases. The CDR3 runs to 15 residues. The V segment lost 4 bases and the J segment 7 bases; nucleotides outside the gene matches: 3. CDR1 is KGHSH and CDR2 is LQKENI in the germline V gene. The CDR3 sequence: CASSQRTSGRNEQFF. The CDR3 nucleotides are TGTGCCAGCTCACAGCGGACTAGCGGGAGGAATGAGCAGTTCTTC.

V gene TRBV6-1 combines with J gene TRBJ2-5, with D maybe TRBD2 (5 bases). Germline V gives CDR1 MNHNS, CDR2 SASEGT. Trimming took 6 bases from V and 2 from J, leaving 16 bases between them. This CDR3 is 15 amino acids long. Here the CDR3 DNA reads TGTGCCAGCAGGTATCGCCGCGAGGGTCAAGAGACCCAGTACTTC. It encodes CASRYRREGQETQYF.

In this sample, this clone turned up once. The chain carries TRBV5-1 and TRBJ2-2, with D possibly matching TRBD1 (5 bases). CDR1 is SGHRS, CDR2 YFSETQ, per germline. CDR3 size: 16 residues. The germline V and J ends were trimmed by 0 bases and 0 bases, with 9 bases remaining between them. This chain's CDR3 is CASSLEGPPNTGELFF. The CDR3 coding sequence is TGCGCCAGCAGCTTGGAGGGGCCGCCGAACACCGGGGAGCTGTTTTTT.

The chain couples TRBV6-6 to TRBJ2-7; D might be TRBD1 or TRBD2, each matching 7 bases. The CDR3 is made up of 15 amino acids. The germline V and J ends were trimmed by 6 bases and 1 base, with 16 bases remaining between them. Germline V lookup: CDR1 MNHNY, CDR2 SVGAGI (reference sequence). For the CDR3, the DNA is TGTGCCAGCAGCCTCAGGGAGGGGGCGTCCTACGAGCAGTACTTC. Its protein product is CASSLREGASYEQYF.

The rearrangement links TRBV2 to TRBJ1-1; TRBD1 aligns across 10 bases. In germline, CDR1 is SNHLY, CDR2 FYNNEI. The CDR3 extends over 17 amino acids. V lost 5 bases, J lost 1 base, and 10 bases stayed unmatched. The CDR3: CASSTIPGTGANTEAFF. The CDR3 DNA follows: TGTGCCAGCAGTACGATACCCGGGACAGGGGCGAACACTGAAGCTTTCTTT.

The chain combines TRBV7-9 with TRBJ1-2; D unresolved. V lost 5 bases and J lost 2, with 15 bases in between. The CDR3 length is 15 residues. Germline CDR1 is SEHNR and CDR2 is FQNEAQ (reference sequence). In DNA, the CDR3 is TGTGCCAGCAGCCTTGAAGGAGGGAGGAACTATGGCTACACCTTC. This encodes CASSLEGGRNYGYTF.

This chain uses TRBV7-2 with TRBJ2-3; tentative D call: TRBD1 (6 bases). The CDR3 is 13 amino acids. Germline lookup yields CDR1 SGHTA and CDR2 FQGNSA. Trimming left V 4 bases short and J 4 bases short, with 9 bases between. CDR3 sequence (DNA): TGTGCCAGCAGCTCCAGGGGTTCAGATACGCAGTATTTT. Translation: CASSSRGSDTQYF.

This clone was counted between two and nine times. The rearrangement joins TRBV28 to TRBJ2-1; no reliable D call. Per the germline V gene, CDR1 is MDHEN and CDR2 is SYDVKM. The germline V and J ends were trimmed by 5 bases and 3 bases, with 11 bases remaining between them. This CDR3 spans 14 amino acids. Written as DNA, the CDR3 is TGTGCCAGCAGTCCTCCTGGCGACTACAATGAGCAGTTCTTC. This sequence encodes CASSPPGDYNEQFF.

The chain links TRBV27 to TRBJ2-1; 9 nucleotides align to TRBD2. V shed 5 bases and J 8 bases; nucleotides not matched to a gene: 7. Germline V gene lookup returns CDR1 MNHEY and CDR2 SMNVEV (reference sequence). This CDR3 region has 14 residues. The CDR3 DNA follows: TGTGCCAGCAGTGTGCGGGAGGGCAGGTATGAGCAGTTCTTC. This translates into CASSVREGRYEQFF.

The V call is TRBV2, the J call TRBJ2-5; 7 bases align to TRBD1. Germline values: CDR1 SNHLY, CDR2 FYNNEI. With 4 bases clipped from V and 6 bases from J, the junction kept 8 bases outside the gene matches. The CDR3 length is 14 residues. DNA for the CDR3: TGTGCCAGCAGTGTTCACAGGGGCGGTAAGACCCAGTACTTC. Translating gives CASSVHRGGKTQYF.

The genes are TRBV28 and TRBJ2-5, with a tentative D call TRBD1 (5 bases). Trimming cost V 6 bases and J 5 bases, with 13 bases left between them. The V gene's germline CDR1 is MDHEN and CDR2 SYDVKM. The CDR3 is made up of 13 amino acids. The CDR3 nucleotides read TGTGCCAGCAGGCCTACCAGGGTTGAGACCCAGTACTTC. Translated, it gives CASRPTRVETQYF. The entire variable domain, with the rest obtained from reference TRBV28 and TRBJ2-5, is as follows: DVKVTQSSRYLVKRTGEKVFLECVQDMDHENMFWYRQDPGLGLRLIYFSYDVKMKEKGDIPEGYSVSREKKERFSLILESASTNQTSMYLCASRPTRVETQYFGPGTRLLVL.

The rearrangement joins TRBV7-3 to TRBJ1-4; D is possibly TRBD1 (6 bases). V lost 2 bases to trimming and J lost 4 bases, with 11 bases between them. The CDR3 totals 15 residues. Germline V lookup: CDR1 SGHTA, CDR2 FQGTGA. CDR3 DNA: TGTGCCAGCAGCTTATGCGGGGGCGTTAATGAAAAACTGTTTTTT. This gives the protein CASSLCGGVNEKLFF.